This TCR beta chain came from a study of post-analysis software for immune sequencing data. Overall study: The study covered relapsing-remitting, secondary progressive and progressive-relapsing courses of multiple sclerosis. Broader study findings: Comparison with controls showed significantly lower normalized Chao1 diversity in multiple sclerosis patients.

Carried by the TCR beta cDNA libraries were unique molecular identifiers. Yield was some 540,000 cDNA molecules from roughly 0.93 to 9.6 million T cells. TCRdb ran MiXCR on the PCR reads and lists one entry per CDR3 protein. The sample includes approximately 730,000 distinct CDR3 sequences, about 27% of them seen just once. This clonotype was seen a few times. As yet, its antigen is unknown. The receptor was derived from a girl aged 5-17 years with multiple sclerosis. Sample: blood.

The CDR3 nucleotides are TGTGCCAGCAGTTACTCGAGATGGCAGTCTGAGCAGTACTTC. Its protein product is CASSYSRWQSEQYF. The V gene is TRBV6-6, the J gene TRBJ2-7; D remains unclear. Germline CDR1 MNHNY, CDR2 SVGAGI (reference sequence). The CDR3 is 14 amino acids. Trimming shortened V by 0 bases and J by 7 bases, and 13 bases separated the two germline ends.